A selection of T cell receptor beta chains follows, all from one sample in a study of glioma-infiltrating T cells. A single record per CDR3 protein comes from TCRdb applying MiXCR to the multiplex PCR reads. Seen here are 300,000 to 400,000 distinct CDR3 sequences, 41% observed once, and the top ten hold about 11%. Sequencing used glioma tissue, nonneoplastic brain tissue, or PBMCs (not recorded which). Source of these receptors: a human donor with low-grade glioma or glioblastoma, undergoing nonglioma brain surgery, or in good health (not recorded which). Both conserved end residues are part of each CDR3. The D gene is left open where the match is weak. Some rows mark clone size as missing; the rest say once, few, many or name a class of expanded clone.

V	D	size	J	DNA	CDR3
TRBV6-2/TRBV6-3	TRBD2	.	TRBJ2-3	TGTGCCAGCAGTCTATCTAGCGGGGGCACAGATACGAAGTATTTT	CASSLSSGGTDTKYF
TRBV10-3	.	few	TRBJ2-1	TGTGCCATCAGTGCTAATCCCGTCAATGAGCAGTTCTTC	CAISANPVNEQFF
TRBV6-2/TRBV6-3	.	many	TRBJ2-7	TGTGCCAGCAGTTCTACTTACTCCTACGAGCAGTACTTC	CASSSTYSYEQYF
TRBV20-1	.	.	TRBJ2-2	TGCAGTGCTACCTACTTGGGGACAACGAACACCGGGGAGCTGTTTTTT	CSATYLGTTNTGELFF
TRBV5-1	.	.	TRBJ2-6	TGCGCCAGCAGCTTGGCAGGGTTCGGGGCCAACGTCCTGACTTTC	CASSLAGFGANVLTF
TRBV25-1	TRBD2	.	TRBJ2-1	TGTGCCAGCAGTGGGCTAGCGGAGGCCCTCTACAATGAGCAGTTCTTC	CASSGLAEALYNEQFF
TRBV5-1	.	.	TRBJ2-1	TGCGCCAGTAGCCAGGGTATCCGAGGCAATGAGCAGTTCTTC	CASSQGIRGNEQFF
TRBV28	.	many	TRBJ2-5	TGTGCCAGCGCCGACGGGAACCACCAAGAGACCCAGTACTTC	CASADGNHQETQYF
TRBV7-6	.	.	TRBJ2-5	TGTGCTAGCAGCTCCGAGTGGAGCGAGACCCAGTACTTC	CASSSEWSETQYF
TRBV28	.	few	TRBJ2-5	TGTGCCAGCAGTTCCCCGGGGCGGATTCAAGAGACCCAGTACTTC	CASSSPGRIQETQYF
TRBV28	TRBD1	.	TRBJ1-1	TGTGCCAGCAGACACAGGGGAATGCGGACTGAAGCTTTCTTT	CASRHRGMRTEAFF
TRBV24-1	.	.	TRBJ1-2	TGTGCCACCAGTGATCAAAGACACCCTAACTATGGCTACACCTTC	CATSDQRHPNYGYTF
TRBV28	TRBD1	.	TRBJ2-7	TGTGCCAGCAGTTTATTGGGGACAGGGGAGTACGACCAGTACTTC	CASSLLGTGEYDQYF
TRBV20-1	.	once	TRBJ2-5	TGCAGTGCTGACGGGGGTGGGGTCGTAGAGACCCAGTACTTC	CSADGGGVVETQYF
TRBV27	.	many	TRBJ1-5	TGTGCCAGCAGTTTATGGGCAGCCGGACCCGGCATCCAGCCCCAGCATTTT	CASSLWAAGPGIQPQHF
TRBV6-5	TRBD2	many	TRBJ2-1	TGTGCCAGCAGTTATGGGACTAGCGGGAGCTCCTACAATGAGCAGTTCTTC	CASSYGTSGSSYNEQFF
TRBV27	.	many	TRBJ2-7	TGTGCCAGCAGTCTCCTGACCCATCCTCGAGAGCAGTACTTC	CASSLLTHPREQYF
TRBV7-2	.	many	TRBJ2-5	TGTGCCAGCGGGCTAGTCCAAGAGACCCAGTACTTC	CASGLVQETQYF
TRBV4-1	.	.	TRBJ2-3	TGCGCCAGCAGCCAAGTAGTCGAACGGGAAGTCCCTTTAGGGCACACAGATACGCAGTATTTT	CASSQVVEREVPLGHTDTQYF
TRBV30	.	.	TRBJ1-1	TGTGCCTGGAGTGTAGGCAGGGGTGAAGCTTTCTTT	CAWSVGRGEAFF
TRBV18	.	.	TRBJ1-3	TGTGCCAGCTCACGGGAGCGGTCCGGAGGAAACACCATATATTTT	CASSRERSGGNTIYF
TRBV19	TRBD2	.	TRBJ2-7	TGTGCCAGTAGTTTCGGACTAGAAGGCTACGAGCAGCACTTC	CASSFGLEGYEQHF
TRBV6-1	TRBD1	.	TRBJ2-7	TGTGCCAGCAAGGGACAGGTACCCTACGAGCAGTACTTC	CASKGQVPYEQYF
TRBV6-2/TRBV6-3	.	.	TRBJ1-6	TGTGCCAGCAGTTACTCACAGGGAATAGATAATTCACCCCTCCACTTT	CASSYSQGIDNSPLHF
TRBV10-3	.	few	TRBJ2-7	TGTGCCATCAGTGAGTCGACTCTGGCCTGGGGGGACTACGAGCAGTACTTC	CAISESTLAWGDYEQYF
TRBV20-1	.	.	TRBJ2-5	TGCAGTGCTACAAAACCAACACAGGGCCAAGAGACCCAGTACTTC	CSATKPTQGQETQYF
TRBV27	TRBD1	.	TRBJ2-6	TGTGCCAGCAGTTTATTCCCCCAGGGGGCTATAGAAATGAGCTCTGGGGCCAACGTCCTGACTTTC	CASSLFPQGAIEMSSGANVLTF
TRBV2	.	.	TRBJ2-7	TGTGCCAGCATGGTCATTGAGGACAAGCTTAACTACGAGCAGTACTTC	CASMVIEDKLNYEQYF
TRBV28	.	.	TRBJ2-3	TGTGCCAGCAGCCCGTTACAAGGTCGTCGAGGCACAGATACGCAGTATTTT	CASSPLQGRRGTDTQYF
TRBV28	.	.	TRBJ1-5	TGTGCCAGCAGTTTCAGAATCAATCAGCCCCAGCATTTT	CASSFRINQPQHF
TRBV4-1	.	few	TRBJ2-7	TGCGCCAGCAGCCAAGACATGGGGGCCCCCTACGAGCAGTACTTC	CASSQDMGAPYEQYF
TRBV5-1	TRBD2	.	TRBJ2-3	TGCGCCAGCACCAAAGCGGGAGTTTCCACAGATACGCAGTATTTT	CASTKAGVSTDTQYF
TRBV7-9	.	.	TRBJ2-7	TGTGCCAGCAGCTTAGCGGGCAGTCGCGAGCAGTACTTC	CASSLAGSREQYF
TRBV27	TRBD1	few	TRBJ2-1	TGTGCCAGCAGTTTATGGGACAGATCCTCTAAGGATGAGCAGTTCTTC	CASSLWDRSSKDEQFF
TRBV6-2/TRBV6-3	.	.	TRBJ2-3	TGTGCCAGCCCTCGGGACCTCGTTTTGAGGCAGTATTTT	CASPRDLVLRQYF
TRBV9	TRBD2	.	TRBJ2-3	TGTGCCAGCAGCGTGCGGGGGACCCCAACAGGCGGAAAGCAGTATTTT	CASSVRGTPTGGKQYF
TRBV27	.	.	TRBJ2-7	TGTGTTAGCAGTTCCGGGGCCTACGAGCAGTACTTC	CVSSSGAYEQYF
TRBV6-6	.	few	TRBJ1-4	TGTGCCAGCAGTTACTCGATTGGGAACCGGGCAACTAATGAAAAACTGTTTTTT	CASSYSIGNRATNEKLFF
TRBV20-1	TRBD2	.	TRBJ2-1	TGCAGTGCTATAGCCCCTAGCGGGGCGAGCTCCTACAATGAGCAGTTCTTC	CSAIAPSGASSYNEQFF
TRBV20-1	.	.	TRBJ1-3	TGCAGTGCTAGAGATTGTTTGGAACAGTCCGGAAACAACATATATTTT	CSARDCLEQSGNNIYF
TRBV27	.	once	TRBJ2-7	TGTGCCAGCAGTCCCTCTAATACTTACCAGACAGGTGAAAGCTCCTACCAGCAGTACTTC	CASSPSNTYQTGESSYQQYF
TRBV4-2	TRBD1	many	TRBJ2-1	TGTGCCAGCAGCCAAGACCCCGGGACAGGGTATGAGCAGTTCTTC	CASSQDPGTGYEQFF
TRBV7-6	.	.	TRBJ2-5	TGTGCCAGCAGCTTAGAGTCTCAGGGGTGGACCCAGTACTTC	CASSLESQGWTQYF
TRBV28	.	few	TRBJ2-1	TGTGCCAGCAGACCAGGAGGGGTTGAGCAGTTCTTC	CASRPGGVEQFF
TRBV28	.	many	TRBJ2-7	TGTGCCAGCAGTGCCCCCCCATTCTACGAGCAGTACTTC	CASSAPPFYEQYF
TRBV6-1	.	many	TRBJ1-1	TGTGCCAGCAGCCGGGATCTAGGCACTGAAGCTTTCTTT	CASSRDLGTEAFF
TRBV20-1	.	many	TRBJ2-3	TGCAGTGCTAATAGCGGATGGAATGCAGATACGCAGTATTTT	CSANSGWNADTQYF
TRBV6-5	.	.	TRBJ1-5	TGTGCCAGCAGTTTCCACGGGACTTCATTCAATCAGCCCCAGCATTTT	CASSFHGTSFNQPQHF
TRBV4-1	.	.	TRBJ2-3	TGCGCCAGCAGCCAACGTTCAAGAACTAGCCAAAGCCCGGATACGCAGTATTTT	CASSQRSRTSQSPDTQYF
TRBV28	.	.	TRBJ2-4	TGTGCCAGCAGTTTAGGAACAAGGAGGGACATTCAGTACTTC	CASSLGTRRDIQYF